This note documents a single TCR beta chain sequence. The data were taken from a study of T cell changes during pregnancy in multiple sclerosis. V was pared by 2 bases and J by 5 bases, with 12 bases of the junction left unmatched. The germline CDR1 and CDR2 sequences are LNHDA and SQIVND (reference sequence). CDR3 length: 16 amino acids. Clones were sequenced by immunoSEQ multiplex PCR, and TCRdb holds only the in-frame ones, with some missing. The sample lists 75,000 to 100,000 clones; under 95% were seen once. The J gene is TRBJ2-7, the V gene TRBV19; TRBD1 agrees at 7 bases. The receptor comes from a female donor in good health, enrolled as a control in a pregnancy study. The source material was peripheral blood, sampled after pregnancy. The DNA of the CDR3 is TGTGCCAGTAGTATAATAGGGGGCGCATCCGTCCACGAGCAGTACTTC. Translating gives CASSIIGGASVHEQYF.